The 32 T cell receptor beta chains below were found in one sample sequenced in a study of blood T cell repertoires in COVID-19. Some clones are missing from TCRdb's copy, which holds only in-frame ones; the method was immunoSEQ multiplex PCR. The sample consists of approximately 130,000 clones, approximately 77% of them appearing once. The specimen sequenced was peripheral blood. These receptors all come from an older man with acute or convalescent COVID-19.

V usage is TRBV5-1 and J usage is TRBJ1-2; D possibly corresponds to TRBD1 (6 bases). The CDR3 spans 16 residues. V was pared by 1 base and J by 1 base, with 14 bases between. Per the germline V gene, CDR1 is SGHRS and CDR2 is YFSETQ. The CDR3 reads CASSLTAQGNNYGYTF. In DNA form, the CDR3 reads TGCGCCAGCAGCTTGACGGCCCAGGGGAATAACTATGGCTACACCTTC. The whole variable domain, filled in from reference TRBV5-1 and TRBJ1-2, reads KAGVTQTPRYLIKTRGQQVTLSCSPISGHRSVSWYQQTPGQGLQFLFEYFSETQRNKGNFPGRFSGRQFSNSRSEMNVSTLELGDSALYLCASSLTAQGNNYGYTFGSGTRLTVV.

The CDR3 here is CASRDRGSQEAQYF. CDR3 DNA: TGTGCCAGCAGGGACAGGGGATCACAGGAGGCGCAGTATTTT. This rearrangement joins TRBV7-2 to TRBJ2-3; 9 bases align to TRBD1. CDR1 and CDR2 from the germline V gene are SGHTA and FQGNSA. The V gene end was trimmed by 6 bases and the J gene end by 10 bases; junction bases not matched to a gene: 11. CDR3 length equals 14 residues.

The chain links TRBV27 to TRBJ2-7; no definite D call. Germline V CDR1 and CDR2: MNHEY, SMNVEV (reference sequence). V was clipped by 6 bases and J by 3 bases, with 15 bases between them. CDR3 length equals 14 residues. CDR3 in amino acids: CASSPFPTGYEQYF. CDR3 coding DNA: TGTGCCAGCAGCCCATTCCCGACTGGCTACGAGCAGTACTTC.

This clone was seen a single time. This rearrangement joins TRBV20-1 to TRBJ2-3; 7 nucleotides line up with TRBD2. The germline V gene encodes CDR1 DFQATT and CDR2 SNEGSKA (reference sequence). CDR3 size: 14 residues. With V trimmed by 3 bases and J by 1 base, 4 bases remained unmatched. DNA of the CDR3: TGCAGTGCTAGTGGGGGGGTTGGCACAGATACGCAGTATTTT. Amino acids: CSASGGVGTDTQYF.

This rearrangement joins TRBV18 to TRBJ2-5; D might be TRBD1 (6 bases). The CDR3 contains 18 residues. V gave up 0 bases and J gave up 4 bases, with 21 bases separating them. Germline values: CDR1 KGHSH, CDR2 LQKENI. The chain's CDR3 is CASSPPPFTGILGETQYF. The CDR3 DNA reads TGTGCCAGCTCACCACCGCCTTTCACAGGGATTTTAGGAGAGACCCAGTACTTC. Full variable domain (rest looked up from reference TRBV18 and TRBJ2-5): NAGVMQNPRHLVRRRGQEARLRCSPMKGHSHVYWYRQLPEEGLKFMVYLQKENIIDESGMPKERFSAEFPKEGPSILRIQQVVRGDSAAYFCASSPPPFTGILGETQYFGPGTRLLVL.

The chain carries TRBV6-6 and TRBJ2-5; D is ambiguous. The CDR3 has 11 residues. CDR1 is MNHNY and CDR2 is SVGAGI in the germline V gene (reference sequence). The ends were cut back, 5 bases at V and 7 bases at J, with 8 bases in the middle. CDR3 amino acids: CASSLTVTQYF. The CDR3 coding sequence is TGTGCCAGCAGTCTTACGGTGACCCAGTACTTC.

The chain carries TRBV12-3 or TRBV12-4 and TRBJ2-2; D is ambiguous. Between the trimmed V and J ends, which lost 10 bases and 7 bases, there was a span of 13 bases. This CDR3 spans 12 amino acids. The CDR3 nucleotides are TGTGCCACCAGATTGTGGAGCGGGGAGCTGTTTTTT. Translated: CATRLWSGELFF.

A few counts support this clone. This rearrangement joins TRBV2 to TRBJ2-3; the match to TRBD1 covers 9 bases. Germline V gene sequence: CDR1 SNHLY, CDR2 FYNNEI. V shed 6 bases, J shed 5 bases, and the junction held 12 bases outside the gene matches. The CDR3 has 16 amino acids. CDR3 region: CASRTTRQGVGDTQYF. CDR3 in DNA: TGTGCCAGCAGAACAACGCGACAGGGGGTTGGAGATACGCAGTATTTT. The full variable domain, rest sourced from reference TRBV2 and TRBJ2-3, is EPEVTQTPSHQVTQMGQEVILRCVPISNHLYFYWYRQILGQKVEFLVSFYNNEISEKSEIFDDQFSVERPDGSNFTLKIRSTKLEDSAMYFCASRTTRQGVGDTQYFGPGTRLTVL.

V and J are TRBV6-5 and TRBJ1-3, with TRBD1 as a possible D gene (6 bases). From germline, CDR1 is MNHEY and CDR2 SVGAGI. This CDR3 is 14 amino acids long. V was cut by 6 bases and J by 6 bases, with 15 bases left in between. The CDR3 DNA reads as TGTGCCAGCAGCCCCGGGGGGGCCTCAAACACCATATATTTT. Translated, it gives CASSPGGASNTIYF.

About this clone itself: Other DNA sequences of this sample code for an identical CDR3. The chain couples TRBV3-1 (or the pseudogene TRBV3-2) to TRBJ2-3; the D is unclear. Trimming took off 4 bases at V and 3 bases at J, with 2 bases between the two ends. The germline V gene has CDR1 LGHDT and CDR2 YNNKEL (reference sequence). This CDR3 spans 11 amino acids. CDR3 protein: CASSLTDTQYF. CDR3 nucleotide sequence: TGTGCCAGCAGCCTAACAGATACGCAGTATTTT.

The gene calls are TRBV4-3 and TRBJ1-6; D might be TRBD1 (6 bases). The CDR3 loop spans 16 amino acids. V was shortened by 0 bases and J by 7 bases, with 13 bases between the two germline ends. Germline V gene data show CDR1 as LGHNA and CDR2 as YSLEER. Here the CDR3 reads CASSQEPGQGNSPLHF. Written as DNA, the CDR3 is TGCGCCAGCAGCCAAGAACCGGGGCAGGGGAATTCACCCCTCCACTTT.

This rearrangement joins TRBV27 to TRBJ1-5; D perhaps matches TRBD1 (6 bases). CDR3 size: 14 residues. Germline values: CDR1 MNHEY, CDR2 SMNVEV (reference sequence). Trimming pared 2 bases from V and 6 bases from J, leaving 11 bases between. The CDR3 DNA is TGTGCCAGCAGTTTACGAACAGGGTTTCAGCCCCAGCATTTT. Its translation is CASSLRTGFQPQHF.

The genes are TRBV6-5 and TRBJ2-7, with TRBD1 matching over 8 bases. The trim removed 0 bases at V and 4 bases at J, leaving 5 bases unmatched. Germline V lookup: CDR1 MNHEY, CDR2 SVGAGI. There are 15 residues in the CDR3. The CDR3 DNA follows: TGTGCCAGCAGTTACTCTAACAGGGGGAAATACGAGCAGTACTTC. Encoded protein: CASSYSNRGKYEQYF.

The chain combines TRBV3-1 (or the pseudogene TRBV3-2) with TRBJ2-7; 7 bases are shared with TRBD1. This CDR3 spans 14 amino acids. Germline V gene data show CDR1 as LGHDT and CDR2 as YNNKEL (reference sequence). Trimming at V came to 4 bases and at J to 2 bases, leaving 5 bases not matched to a gene. The CDR3 loop reads CASSPGQAPYEQYF. DNA for the CDR3: TGTGCCAGCAGCCCTGGACAGGCCCCCTACGAGCAGTACTTC.

This clone turned up a few times. The chain uses TRBV2 and TRBJ1-6; D uncertain. The CDR3 totals 15 residues. The V gene lost 7 bases and the J gene lost 4 bases, with 14 bases spanning the gap. Germline V gene sequence: CDR1 SNHLY, CDR2 FYNNEI. The CDR3, as DNA: TGTGCCAGCAAGCAAAGCGGTGTGTATAATTCACCCCTCCACTTT. It is translated as CASKQSGVYNSPLHF.

This chain connects TRBV6-1 to TRBJ1-5; possible D gene TRBD1, 6 bases. The CDR3 runs to 15 residues. V was cut by 3 bases and J by 2 bases, with 11 bases left in between. Germline V gives CDR1 MNHNS, CDR2 SASEGT. DNA of the CDR3: TGTGCCAGCAGTGAGCGGGGGCGAGGCAATCAGCCCCAGCATTTT. Translation: CASSERGRGNQPQHF.

The chain has TRBV5-1 and TRBJ2-2; 7 nucleotides match TRBD2. The CDR3 length is 16 residues. Germline loops: CDR1 SGHRS, CDR2 YFSETQ. The V and J ends lost 0 bases and 4 bases, in that order; junction bases with no gene match: 6. CDR3 nucleotide sequence: TGCGCCAGCAGCTTGGTTGCGGGGGATGGCACCGGGGAGCTGTTTTTT. It specifies CASSLVAGDGTGELFF.

The chain is built from TRBV30 and TRBJ2-3; possible D gene TRBD2, 7 bases. The CDR3 extends over 16 amino acids. V was clipped by 3 bases and J by 3 bases, with 19 bases between them. Germline V gene sequence: CDR1 GTSNPN, CDR2 SVGIG (reference sequence). CDR3 nucleotides: TGTGCCTGGAGGTTAGGGGGGGCCGGTGGTACAGATACGCAGTATTTT. This translates into CAWRLGGAGGTDTQYF. The full variable domain, with the rest looked up from reference TRBV30 and TRBJ2-3, is SQTIHQWPATLVQPVGSPLSLECTVEGTSNPNLYWYRQAAGRGLQLLFYSVGIGQISSEVPQNLSASRPQDRQFILSSKKLLLSDSGFYLCAWRLGGAGGTDTQYFGPGTRLTVL.

Only one count was recorded for this clone. The J gene is TRBJ2-7, the V gene TRBV6-5; no definite D call. CDR3 length equals 14 residues. Trimming shortened V by 0 bases and J by 7 bases, and 13 bases separated the two germline ends. CDR1 MNHEY and CDR2 SVGAGI come from the germline V gene. The CDR3 DNA sequence: TGTGCCAGCAGTTACTCCCGGGTCATTGGGGAGCAGTACTTC. This encodes CASSYSRVIGEQYF.

This clone has a handful of counts. The chain uses TRBV25-1 and TRBJ1-1; 7 bases line up with TRBD1. J lost 8 bases, V lost 4 bases, and 7 bases had no gene match. The CDR3 sequence is 13 residues long. From germline, CDR1 is MGHDK and CDR2 SYGVNS. CDR3 sequence: CASSATQTGEAFF. CDR3 nucleotides: TGTGCCAGCAGTGCAACCCAGACAGGGGAAGCTTTCTTT.

The chain uses TRBV4-1 and TRBJ2-1; a possible D gene is TRBD2 (6 bases). CDR1 MGHRA and CDR2 YSYEKL come from the germline V gene. The CDR3 consists of 16 residues. V was trimmed by 0 bases and J by 6 bases, leaving 15 bases between them. DNA for the CDR3: TGCGCCAGCAGCCAAGACCGGGGGACTCGGGGCAATGAGCAGTTCTTC. It yields the protein CASSQDRGTRGNEQFF.

The rearrangement links TRBV3-1 (or the pseudogene TRBV3-2) to TRBJ1-6; D may be TRBD1 (6 bases). In germline, CDR1 is LGHDT, CDR2 YNNKEL (reference sequence). Trimming shortened V by 4 bases and J by 9 bases, and 19 bases separated the two germline ends. The CDR3 is 16 residues long. The CDR3 bases are TGTGCCAGCAGCCCCCTCCCGGCAGGGGACGGTTCACCCCTCCACTTT. Its protein product is CASSPLPAGDGSPLHF.

The chain links TRBV11-3 to TRBJ2-3, with D possibly matching TRBD1 (8 bases). The germline V gene encodes CDR1 SGHNT and CDR2 YENEEA. This CDR3 region has 16 residues. Trimming shortened V by 4 bases and J by 6 bases, and 20 bases separated the two germline ends. The CDR3 DNA reads TGTGCCAGCAGCTCCCGGGGGGCAGGGGGCATGGATACGCAGTATTTT. Its translation is CASSSRGAGGMDTQYF.

The J gene is TRBJ1-1, the V gene TRBV5-4; a possible D gene is TRBD1 (6 bases). Trimming removed 2 bases at V and 8 bases at J, with 10 bases between. The CDR3 has 12 residues. Germline lookup yields CDR1 SGHNT and CDR2 YYREEE (reference sequence). The CDR3 region has the DNA TGTGCCAGCAGCTTCACCGGGACAGAAGCTTTCTTT. Protein: CASSFTGTEAFF.

CDR3 sequence: CASSQVGTSGGGEKFF. CDR3 DNA: TGTGCCAGCAGCCAAGTCGGGACTAGCGGGGGCGGGGAAAAGTTCTTC. This rearrangement joins TRBV4-2 to TRBJ2-1, with 14 bases matching TRBD2. From germline, CDR1 is LGHNA and CDR2 YNFKEQ. The CDR3 contains 16 residues. V dropped 1 base and J dropped 14; count of bases not matched to a gene: 10.

This sequence joins TRBV10-3 and TRBJ2-7; TRBD2 agrees at 9 bases. Losses at the gene ends were 0 bases for V and 5 bases for J; bases not matched to a gene: 5. Germline CDR1 reads ENHRY; CDR2 reads SYGVKD. The CDR3 totals 15 residues. CDR3 DNA: TGTGCCATCAGTGAGTCTGGGCTAGCGGGGCACGAGCAGTACTTC. It yields the protein CAISESGLAGHEQYF.

There are a few counts of this clone. CDR3 nucleotides: TGTGCCATAAAGCCGGGACTGGGGCACGAGCAGTACTTC. Amino acids: CAIKPGLGHEQYF. The chain joins TRBV11-2 to TRBJ2-7, with D possibly matching TRBD2 (6 bases). This CDR3 is 13 amino acids long. Germline assignment: CDR1 SGHAT and CDR2 FQNNGV. Trimming removed 10 bases from V and 5 bases from J, with 18 bases in between.

The chain links TRBV27 to TRBJ1-1, with TRBD1 matching over 7 bases. The V and J ends lost 5 bases and 0 bases, in that order; junction bases with no gene match: 12. The CDR3 is 17 residues long. CDR1 and CDR2 from the germline V gene are MNHEY and SMNVEV (reference sequence). The CDR3 region is CASSPPRGTDVNTEAFF. For the CDR3, the DNA is TGTGCCAGCAGTCCCCCCAGGGGGACAGACGTGAACACTGAAGCTTTCTTT.

This rearrangement joins TRBV6-2 or TRBV6-3 to TRBJ1-1; the match to TRBD1 covers 10 bases. The CDR3 consists of 14 residues. V shed 6 bases, J shed 5 bases, and the junction held 6 bases outside the gene matches. Germline assignment: CDR1 MNHEY and CDR2 SVGEGT. The CDR3 bases are TGTGCCAGCAGCTCAGGGACAGGGGCTACTGAAGCTTTCTTT. Its protein product is CASSSGTGATEAFF.

The J gene is TRBJ1-5, the V gene TRBV2, with 8 bases that match TRBD1. In germline, CDR1 is SNHLY, CDR2 FYNNEI. The junction had 11 bases not matched to a gene; V was cut back by 6 bases and J by 10 bases. The CDR3 sequence is 14 residues long. CDR3 bases: TGTGCCAGCAGAGCCACAGGGGGACTTCTCCCCCAGCATTTT. Amino acid sequence: CASRATGGLLPQHF.

This clone was found once. The chain couples TRBV5-8 to TRBJ2-3; 9 nucleotides agree with TRBD1. Losses at the gene ends were 2 bases for V and 3 bases for J; bases not matched to a gene: 4. Germline-derived CDR1 and CDR2 are SGHTS and YDEGEE. CDR3 length: 15 residues. As DNA, the CDR3 is TGTGCCAGCAGCTTTGACAGGGGGAATACAGATACGCAGTATTTT. This encodes CASSFDRGNTDTQYF.

Here the CDR3 reads CASSIPGNSYEQYF. The CDR3 DNA sequence: TGTGCCAGTAGTATACCAGGTAACTCCTACGAGCAGTACTTC. The chain uses TRBV19 and TRBJ2-7; D remains unclear. The germline V gene has CDR1 LNHDA and CDR2 SQIVND (reference sequence). The CDR3 totals 14 residues. Trimming stripped 2 bases from V and 0 bases from J, with 8 bases between.